The clone carrying this T cell receptor (beta chain) was picked up many times. Specified time point: persistent/refractory GD, antithyroid drugs over 5 years with positive TRAb. Following extraction of RNA from PBMCs, that RNA was used to make the TCR library. This sample was included in a study of regulatory T cells in long-lasting Graves disease. Building of the TCR beta libraries involved iRepertoire HTBI primers and Arm-PCR of CDR3 regions. TCRdb ran MiXCR on the multiplex PCR reads and lists one entry per CDR3 protein. The data show roughly 500,000 distinct CDR3 sequences, about a fifth seen once. Germline lookup yields CDR1 SNHLY and CDR2 FYNNEI. V lost 3 bases to trimming and J lost 4 bases, with 4 bases between them. This CDR3 spans 12 amino acids.

This chain links TRBV2 with TRBJ1-3; D is ambiguous. The sequence came from a female donor with Graves disease. The sample consisted of peripheral blood mononuclear cells (PBMCs), taken when the disease was refractory, from a patient treated with antithyroid drugs. CDR3 bases: TGTGCCAGCAGTGATCTCGGAAACACCATATATTTT. Its protein is CASSDLGNTIYF. Supplemented by reference TRBV2 and TRBJ1-3, the full variable domain reads EPEVTQTPSHQVTQMGQEVILRCVPISNHLYFYWYRQILGQKVEFLVSFYNNEISEKSEIFDDQFSVERPDGSNFTLKIRSTKLEDSAMYFCASSDLGNTIYFGEGSWLTVV.